This T cell receptor (beta chain) was found in a study of post-analysis software for immune sequencing data. cDNA libraries of TCR beta carried unique molecular identifiers. TCRdb recomputed calls from the PCR reads with MiXCR, one row per CDR3 protein. In the table there are roughly 430,000 distinct CDR3 sequences, about 39% of which are singletons. The study's findings and limits: Five TRBV segments occurring more often in patients than controls included TRBV5-6, TRBV5-1 and TRBV20-1.

This clonotype has more than one count but fewer than ten. Its antigen is still unknown. Germline V gives CDR1 LNHNV, CDR2 YYDKDF (reference sequence). V lost 3 bases and J lost 5; bases outside the gene matches: 6. CDR3 size: 15 residues. The gene calls are TRBV15 and TRBJ1-2; TRBD1 matches 10 bases. The sequencing sample was made of blood. This sequence originates from a girl aged 2 to 9 with multiple sclerosis. Written as DNA, the CDR3 is TGTGCCACCAGCAGCCCCAGGACAGGGGGATATGGCTACACCTTC. As protein: CATSSPRTGGYGYTF.